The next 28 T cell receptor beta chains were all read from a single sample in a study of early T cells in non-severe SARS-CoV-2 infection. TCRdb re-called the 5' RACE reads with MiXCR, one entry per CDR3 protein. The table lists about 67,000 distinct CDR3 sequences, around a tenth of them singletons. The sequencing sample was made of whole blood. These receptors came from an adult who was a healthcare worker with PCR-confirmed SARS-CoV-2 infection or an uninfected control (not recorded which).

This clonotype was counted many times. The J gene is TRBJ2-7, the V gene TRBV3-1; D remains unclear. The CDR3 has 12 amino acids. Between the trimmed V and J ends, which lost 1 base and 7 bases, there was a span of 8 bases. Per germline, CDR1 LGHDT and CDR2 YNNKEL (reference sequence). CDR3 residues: CASSQGSLEQYF. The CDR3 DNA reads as TGTGCCAGCAGCCAAGGATCGTTGGAGCAGTACTTC.

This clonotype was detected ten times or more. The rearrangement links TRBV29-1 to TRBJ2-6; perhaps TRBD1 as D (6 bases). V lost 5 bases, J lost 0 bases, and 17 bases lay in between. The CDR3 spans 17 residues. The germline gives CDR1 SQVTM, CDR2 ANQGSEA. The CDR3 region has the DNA TGCAGCGTTTTGGTGGGCAGGGGAGTCTCTGGGGCCAACGTCCTGACTTTC. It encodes CSVLVGRGVSGANVLTF.

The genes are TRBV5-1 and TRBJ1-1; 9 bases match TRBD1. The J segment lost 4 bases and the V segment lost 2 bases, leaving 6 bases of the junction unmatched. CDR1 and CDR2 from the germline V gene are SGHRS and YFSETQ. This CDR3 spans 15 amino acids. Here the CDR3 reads CASSFGTGRATEAFF. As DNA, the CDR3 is TGCGCCAGCAGCTTTGGGACAGGGAGGGCCACTGAAGCTTTCTTT.

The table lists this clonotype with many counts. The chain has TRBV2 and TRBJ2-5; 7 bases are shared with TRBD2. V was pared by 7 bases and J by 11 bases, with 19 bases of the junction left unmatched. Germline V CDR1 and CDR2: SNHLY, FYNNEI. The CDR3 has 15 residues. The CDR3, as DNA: TGTGCCAGCAACCTGGGAGGGACGGTAGCATGGTGGCAGTACTTC. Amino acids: CASNLGGTVAWWQYF.

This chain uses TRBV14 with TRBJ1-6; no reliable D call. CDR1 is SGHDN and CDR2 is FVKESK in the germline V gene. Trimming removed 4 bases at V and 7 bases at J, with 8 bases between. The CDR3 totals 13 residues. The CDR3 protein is CASSRTGNSPLHF. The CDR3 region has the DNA TGTGCCAGCAGCCGGACGGGAAATTCACCCCTCCACTTT. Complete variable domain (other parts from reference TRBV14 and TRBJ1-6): EAGVTQFPSHSVIEKGQTVTLRCDPISGHDNLYWYRRVMGKEIKFLLHFVKESKQDESGMPNNRFLAERTGGTYSTLKVQPAELEDSGVYFCASSRTGNSPLHFGNGTRLTVT.

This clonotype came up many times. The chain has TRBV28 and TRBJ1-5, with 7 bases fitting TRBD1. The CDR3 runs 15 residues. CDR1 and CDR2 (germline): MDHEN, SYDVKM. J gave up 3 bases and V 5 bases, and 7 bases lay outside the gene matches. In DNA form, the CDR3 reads TGTGCCAGCAGTCCTGGGGACAGACTCAATCAGCCCCAGCATTTT. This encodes CASSPGDRLNQPQHF. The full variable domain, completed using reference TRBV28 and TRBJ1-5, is DVKVTQSSRYLVKRTGEKVFLECVQDMDHENMFWYRQDPGLGLRLIYFSYDVKMKEKGDIPEGYSVSREKKERFSLILESASTNQTSMYLCASSPGDRLNQPQHFGDGTRLSIL.

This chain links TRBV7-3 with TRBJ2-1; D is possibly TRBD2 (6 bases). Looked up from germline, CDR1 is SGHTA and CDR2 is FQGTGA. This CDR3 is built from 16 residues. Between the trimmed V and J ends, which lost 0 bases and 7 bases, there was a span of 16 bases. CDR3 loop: CASSLTPSVGVNEQFF. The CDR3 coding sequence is TGTGCCAGCAGCTTAACGCCTAGCGTCGGAGTGAATGAGCAGTTCTTC.

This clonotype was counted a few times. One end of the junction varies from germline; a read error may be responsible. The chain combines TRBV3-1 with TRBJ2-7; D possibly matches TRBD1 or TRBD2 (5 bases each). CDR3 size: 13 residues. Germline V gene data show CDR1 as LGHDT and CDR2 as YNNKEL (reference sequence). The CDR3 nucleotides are TGTGCCAGCAGCCCCGGGACCTCCCACGAGCAGTACTTC. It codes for CASSPGTSHEQYF.

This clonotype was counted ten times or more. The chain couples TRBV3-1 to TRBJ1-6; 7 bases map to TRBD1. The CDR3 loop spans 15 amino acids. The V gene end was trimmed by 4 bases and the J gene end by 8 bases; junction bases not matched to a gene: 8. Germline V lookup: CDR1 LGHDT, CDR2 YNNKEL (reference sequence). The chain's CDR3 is CASSPRRGADSPLHF. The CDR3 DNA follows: TGTGCCAGCAGCCCCCGCAGGGGGGCTGATTCACCCCTCCACTTT.

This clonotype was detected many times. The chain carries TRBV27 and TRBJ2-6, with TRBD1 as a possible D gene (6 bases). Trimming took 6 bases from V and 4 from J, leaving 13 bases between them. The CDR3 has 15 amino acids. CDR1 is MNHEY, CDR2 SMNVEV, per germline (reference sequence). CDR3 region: CASRSRGSGANVLTF. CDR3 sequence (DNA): TGTGCCAGCAGGAGCAGGGGCTCCGGGGCCAACGTCCTGACTTTC.

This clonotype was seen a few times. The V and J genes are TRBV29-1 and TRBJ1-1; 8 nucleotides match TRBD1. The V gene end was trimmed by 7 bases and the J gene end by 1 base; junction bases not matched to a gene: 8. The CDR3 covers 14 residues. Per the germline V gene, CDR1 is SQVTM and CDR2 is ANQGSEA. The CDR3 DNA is TGCAGCGCCCATAGGGGACAGGAGAACACTGAAGCTTTCTTT. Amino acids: CSAHRGQENTEAFF.

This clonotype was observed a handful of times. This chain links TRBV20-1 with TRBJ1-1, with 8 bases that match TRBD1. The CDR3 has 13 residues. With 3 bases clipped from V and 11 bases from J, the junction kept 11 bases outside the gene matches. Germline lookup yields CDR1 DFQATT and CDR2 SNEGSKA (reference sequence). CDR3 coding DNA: TGCAGTGCTAGGGGGACAGGAATCAGGTCGGCTTTCTTT. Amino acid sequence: CSARGTGIRSAFF.

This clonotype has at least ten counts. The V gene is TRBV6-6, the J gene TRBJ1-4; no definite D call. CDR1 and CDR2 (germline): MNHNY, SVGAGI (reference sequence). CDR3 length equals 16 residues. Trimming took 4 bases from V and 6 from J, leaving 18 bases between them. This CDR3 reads CASSSLRMGRDEKLFF. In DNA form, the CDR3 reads TGTGCCAGCAGTTCGTTACGTATGGGGAGAGATGAAAAACTGTTTTTT.

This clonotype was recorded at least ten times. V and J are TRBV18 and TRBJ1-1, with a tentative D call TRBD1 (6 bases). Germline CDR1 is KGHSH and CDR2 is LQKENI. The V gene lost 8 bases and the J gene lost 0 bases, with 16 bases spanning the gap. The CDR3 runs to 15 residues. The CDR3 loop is CASSGGRGMNTEAFF. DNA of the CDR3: TGTGCCAGCAGTGGAGGGAGGGGGATGAACACTGAAGCTTTCTTT.

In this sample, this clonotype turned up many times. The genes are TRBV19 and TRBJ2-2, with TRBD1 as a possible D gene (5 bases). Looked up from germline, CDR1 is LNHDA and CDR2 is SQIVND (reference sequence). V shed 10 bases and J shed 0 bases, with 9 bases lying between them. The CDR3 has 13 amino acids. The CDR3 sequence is CATRTSNTGELFF. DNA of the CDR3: TGTGCCACCCGGACATCGAACACCGGGGAGCTGTTTTTT. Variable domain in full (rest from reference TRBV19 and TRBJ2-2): DGGITQSPKYLFRKEGQNVTLSCEQNLNHDAMYWYRQDPGQGLRLIYYSQIVNDFQKGDIAEGYSVSREKKESFPLTVTSAQKNPTAFYLCATRTSNTGELFFGEGSRLTVL.

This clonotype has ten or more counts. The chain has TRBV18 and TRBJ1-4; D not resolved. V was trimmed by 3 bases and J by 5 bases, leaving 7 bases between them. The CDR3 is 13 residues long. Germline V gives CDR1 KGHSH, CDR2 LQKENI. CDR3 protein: CASSPAPNEKLFF. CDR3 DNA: TGTGCCAGCTCACCGGCCCCAAATGAAAAACTGTTTTTT. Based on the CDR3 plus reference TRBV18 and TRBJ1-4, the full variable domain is NAGVMQNPRHLVRRRGQEARLRCSPMKGHSHVYWYRQLPEEGLKFMVYLQKENIIDESGMPKERFSAEFPKEGPSILRIQQVVRGDSAAYFCASSPAPNEKLFFGSGTQLSVL.

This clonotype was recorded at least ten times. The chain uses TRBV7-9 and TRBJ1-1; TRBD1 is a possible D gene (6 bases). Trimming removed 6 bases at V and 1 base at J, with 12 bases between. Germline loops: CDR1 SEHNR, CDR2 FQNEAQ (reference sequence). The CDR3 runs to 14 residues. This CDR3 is CASSLGTTNTEAFF. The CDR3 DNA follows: TGTGCCAGCAGTCTGGGGACAACGAACACTGAAGCTTTCTTT.

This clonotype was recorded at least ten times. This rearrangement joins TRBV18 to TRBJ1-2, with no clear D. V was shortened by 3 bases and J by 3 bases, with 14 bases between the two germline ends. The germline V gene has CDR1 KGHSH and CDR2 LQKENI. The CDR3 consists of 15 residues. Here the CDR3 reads CASSPSQGADYGYTF. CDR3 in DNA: TGTGCCAGCTCACCGTCGCAAGGTGCGGACTATGGCTACACCTTC.

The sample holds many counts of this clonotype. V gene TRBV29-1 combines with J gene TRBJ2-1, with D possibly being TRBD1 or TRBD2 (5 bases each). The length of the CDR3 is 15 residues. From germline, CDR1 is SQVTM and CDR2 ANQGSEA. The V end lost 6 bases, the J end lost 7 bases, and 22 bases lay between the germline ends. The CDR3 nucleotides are TGCAGCGTCAAGGGGTGGGGAGATAGTAAAAATGAGCAGTTCTTC. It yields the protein CSVKGWGDSKNEQFF.

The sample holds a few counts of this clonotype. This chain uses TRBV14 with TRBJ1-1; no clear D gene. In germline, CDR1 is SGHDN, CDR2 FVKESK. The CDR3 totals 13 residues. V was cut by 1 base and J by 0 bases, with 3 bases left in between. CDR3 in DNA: TGTGCCAGCAGCCAAGTTGTGAACACTGAAGCTTTCTTT. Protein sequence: CASSQVVNTEAFF.

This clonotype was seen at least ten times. Written as DNA, the CDR3 is TGTGCCAGCAGTTCAACAGGGGGCGAAGTTTCACCCCTCCACTTT. This encodes CASSSTGGEVSPLHF. The chain joins TRBV5-4 to TRBJ1-6; 9 positions agree with TRBD1. V lost 5 bases and J lost 9; bases outside the gene matches: 9. Germline lookup yields CDR1 SGHNT and CDR2 YYREEE (reference sequence). CDR3 size: 15 residues.

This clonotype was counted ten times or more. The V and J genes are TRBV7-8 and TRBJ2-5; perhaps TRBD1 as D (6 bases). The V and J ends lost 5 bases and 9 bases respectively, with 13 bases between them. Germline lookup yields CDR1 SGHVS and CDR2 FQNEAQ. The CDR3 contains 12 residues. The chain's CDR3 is CASSPGHISQYF. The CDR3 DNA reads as TGTGCCAGCAGCCCGGGACATATTTCCCAGTACTTC.

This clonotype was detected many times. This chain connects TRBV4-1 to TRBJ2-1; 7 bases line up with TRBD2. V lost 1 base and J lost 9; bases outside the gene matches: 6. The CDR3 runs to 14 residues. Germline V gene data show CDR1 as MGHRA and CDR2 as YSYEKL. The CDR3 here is CASSQGREVAEQFF. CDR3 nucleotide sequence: TGCGCCAGCAGCCAAGGTCGGGAGGTGGCTGAGCAGTTCTTC.

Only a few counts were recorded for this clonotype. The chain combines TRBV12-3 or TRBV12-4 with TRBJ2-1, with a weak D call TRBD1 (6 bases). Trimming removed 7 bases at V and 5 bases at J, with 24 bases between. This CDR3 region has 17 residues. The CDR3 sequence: CASNPGAGPARNNEQFF. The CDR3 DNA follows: TGTGCCAGCAACCCAGGGGCCGGACCCGCCCGGAACAATGAGCAGTTCTTC.

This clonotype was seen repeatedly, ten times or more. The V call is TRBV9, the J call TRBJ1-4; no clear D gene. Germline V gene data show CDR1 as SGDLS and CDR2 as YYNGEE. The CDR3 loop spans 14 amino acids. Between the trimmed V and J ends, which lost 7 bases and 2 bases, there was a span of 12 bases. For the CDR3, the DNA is TGTGCCAGCGGAGGAGGGTCGACTAATGAAAAACTGTTTTTT. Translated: CASGGGSTNEKLFF.

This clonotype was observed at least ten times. The CDR3 sequence: CSARDSGSGNEQFF. CDR3 DNA: TGCAGTGCTAGAGATAGCGGGAGCGGCAATGAGCAGTTCTTC. The genes are TRBV20-1 and TRBJ2-1; 9 positions match TRBD2. J lost 6 bases, V lost 0 bases, and 3 bases had no gene match. Per germline, CDR1 DFQATT and CDR2 SNEGSKA (reference sequence). CDR3 length equals 14 residues.

This CDR3 reads CASRLAGSSYNEQFF. The CDR3 DNA reads TGTGCCAGCAGACTAGCGGGGAGCTCCTACAATGAGCAGTTCTTC. The chain recombines TRBV5-5 with TRBJ2-1, with 10 nucleotides matching TRBD2. The CDR3 totals 15 residues. Per germline, CDR1 SGHKS and CDR2 YYEKEE (reference sequence). Trimming removed 5 bases from V and 0 bases from J; junction bases left unmatched: 2. Using reference TRBV5-5 and TRBJ2-1 for the parts outside the CDR3, the full variable domain is DAGVTQSPTHLIKTRGQQVTLRCSPISGHKSVSWYQQVLGQGPQFIFQYYEKEERGRGNFPDRFSARQFPNYSSELNVNALLLGDSALYLCASRLAGSSYNEQFFGPGTRLTVL.

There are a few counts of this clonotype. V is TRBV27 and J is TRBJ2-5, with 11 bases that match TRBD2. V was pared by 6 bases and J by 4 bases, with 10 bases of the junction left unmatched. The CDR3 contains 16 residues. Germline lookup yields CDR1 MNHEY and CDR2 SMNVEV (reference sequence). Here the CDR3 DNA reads TGTGCCAGCAGACCAACTCGACTAGCGGGAACAGAGACCCAGTACTTC. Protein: CASRPTRLAGTETQYF.